The clone carrying this T cell receptor (beta chain) was counted only a few times. From germline, CDR1 is SQVTM and CDR2 ANQGSEA. This CDR3 is built from 12 residues. Trimming removed 2 bases at V and 5 bases at J, with 10 bases between. Authors' data handling: Reference gene primer amplification gave estimated nucleated cell counts. Here immunoSEQ multiplex PCR was the method, and the copy in TCRdb shows in-frame clones only, minus some. Clonal size and the V and J genes are those of that table, whereas D and trimming came from the DNA. This sample yields under 300,000 clones, of which 83% are seen a single time; 5% to 6% belongs to the top ten. This entry belongs to a study of blood T cell repertoires in COVID-19. Study details: Samples representing acute and convalescent COVID-19 were sourced from the United States, Italy and Spain. T cells, B-cell-depleted T cells, or PBMCs provided the cDNA or gDNA that served as material.

The sequence was obtained from a man of 80 years or more with acute or convalescent COVID-19. The sample was peripheral blood. The genes are TRBV29-1 and TRBJ2-7, with D perhaps TRBD1 (5 bases). The CDR3, as DNA: TGCAGCGTTGAACAGGGTCCCAACGAGCAGTACTTC. It encodes CSVEQGPNEQYF.